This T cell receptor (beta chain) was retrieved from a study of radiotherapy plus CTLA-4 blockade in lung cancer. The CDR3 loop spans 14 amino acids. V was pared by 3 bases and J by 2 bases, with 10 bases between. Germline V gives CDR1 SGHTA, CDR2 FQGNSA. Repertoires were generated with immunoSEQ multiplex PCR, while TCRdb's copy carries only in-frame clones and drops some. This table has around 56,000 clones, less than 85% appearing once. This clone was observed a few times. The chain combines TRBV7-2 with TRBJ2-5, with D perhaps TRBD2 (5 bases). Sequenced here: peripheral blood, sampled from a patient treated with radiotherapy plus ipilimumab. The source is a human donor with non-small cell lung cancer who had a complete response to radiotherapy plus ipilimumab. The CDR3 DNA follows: TGTGCCAGCAGCTTCAACGGGATTCAAGAGACCCAGTACTTC. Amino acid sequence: CASSFNGIQETQYF.